This T cell receptor (beta chain) was recorded in a study of blood T cell repertoires in COVID-19. About the research overall: COVID-19 samples from acute and convalescent phases originated in the United States, Italy and Spain. PBMCs, B-cell-depleted T cells, or T cells provided the cDNA or gDNA that made up the material.

In the authors' methods: Reference gene primer amplification gave estimated nucleated cell counts. Profiling relied on immunoSEQ multiplex PCR, and the TCRdb table lists in-frame clones only, not all of them. V, J and clone size derive from that table, while D and trimming were established from the DNA sequence. Among approximately 40,000 clones listed, about 85% were seen once. This clonotype was sampled from a woman of 80 years or more in a cohort sampled during active or convalescent COVID-19. Sequencing was done on a sample of peripheral blood.

CDR3 region: CATSDAGQGRETQYF. CDR3 nucleotide sequence: TGTGCCACCAGTGATGCGGGACAGGGTAGGGAGACCCAGTACTTC. V usage is TRBV24-1 and J usage is TRBJ2-5; 9 nucleotides line up with TRBD1. V trimming: 3 bases; J trimming: 5 bases; junction bases outside the gene matches: 6. This CDR3 comprises 15 residues. Germline assignment: CDR1 KGHDR and CDR2 SFDVKD.